This passage covers 18 T cell receptor beta chains from one sample sequenced in a study of OX40 agonist ivuxolimab in advanced cancers. TCRdb keeps only in-frame clones here, not all; method: immunoSEQ multiplex PCR. The sample holds tens of thousands of clones, around 89% seen once. Source: CD4+ or CD8+ T cells sorted from blood, taken in a trial of the OX40 agonist ivuxolimab. The receptors shown here come from an adult with an advanced solid tumor such as melanoma, head and neck, liver or kidney cancer.

V usage is TRBV5-1 and J usage is TRBJ2-7; TRBD1 agrees at 9 bases. Germline V gene data show CDR1 as SGHRS and CDR2 as YFSETQ. The V segment lost 3 bases and the J segment 1 base; nucleotides outside the gene matches: 2. The CDR3 is made up of 14 amino acids. In nucleotides, the CDR3 is TGCGCCAGCAGCTCCGGGACAGGGTCCTACGAGCAGTACTTC. It specifies CASSSGTGSYEQYF.

This sequence joins TRBV27 and TRBJ1-5; D is undetermined. The CDR3 extends over 14 amino acids. Trimming cost V 3 bases and J 3 bases, with 9 bases left between them. In germline, CDR1 is MNHEY, CDR2 SMNVEV (reference sequence). The CDR3 DNA follows: TGTGCCAGCAGTTTTGGCAGGAACAATCAGCCCCAGCATTTT. Translated, it gives CASSFGRNNQPQHF.

The chain has TRBV11-2 and TRBJ1-2; D remains ambiguous. V was cut by 4 bases and J by 6 bases, with 18 bases left in between. The CDR3 loop spans 15 amino acids. Germline values: CDR1 SGHAT, CDR2 FQNNGV. The CDR3 coding sequence is TGTGCCAGCAGCTACGCCCCTCCCTCATCAGATGGCTACACCTTC. Its protein is CASSYAPPSSDGYTF.

This chain connects TRBV19 to TRBJ2-1, with a tentative D call TRBD2 (6 bases). The ends were cut back, 5 bases at V and 8 bases at J, with 28 bases in the middle. Germline-derived CDR1 and CDR2 are LNHDA and SQIVND (reference sequence). The CDR3 has 18 amino acids. The CDR3 loop reads CASSSNPLVAEGSDEQFF. CDR3 in DNA: TGTGCCAGTAGTTCCAACCCTCTCGTCGCGGAGGGGAGCGATGAGCAGTTCTTC.

This rearrangement joins TRBV19 to TRBJ2-7; 7 bases align to TRBD1. This CDR3 comprises 13 residues. With 6 bases clipped from V and 5 bases from J, the junction kept 7 bases outside the gene matches. Germline V gene sequence: CDR1 LNHDA, CDR2 SQIVND (reference sequence). CDR3 loop: CASSTDRADEQYF. The CDR3 DNA is TGTGCCAGTAGCACCGACAGGGCGGACGAGCAGTACTTC. The whole variable domain, filled in from reference TRBV19 and TRBJ2-7, reads DGGITQSPKYLFRKEGQNVTLSCEQNLNHDAMYWYRQDPGQGLRLIYYSQIVNDFQKGDIAEGYSVSREKKESFPLTVTSAQKNPTAFYLCASSTDRADEQYFGPGTRLTVT.

The chain carries TRBV7-9 and TRBJ1-4, with D perhaps TRBD1 (5 bases). The germline V and J ends were trimmed by 3 bases and 12 bases, with 11 bases remaining between them. The CDR3 is made up of 12 amino acids. The germline V gene has CDR1 SEHNR and CDR2 FQNEAQ (reference sequence). The CDR3: CASSFGGRELFF. CDR3 DNA sequence: TGTGCCAGCAGCTTCGGGGGTCGCGAACTGTTTTTT.

The chain combines TRBV11-2 with TRBJ2-7; 13 bases line up with TRBD2. Trimming cost V 5 bases and J 3 bases; bases outside gene matches: 7. Germline values: CDR1 SGHAT, CDR2 FQNNGV. The CDR3 covers 16 residues. DNA for the CDR3: TGTGCCAGCAGCAAACAGGGACTAGCGGGGAGCTACGAGCAGTACTTC. Amino acid sequence: CASSKQGLAGSYEQYF.

The chain is built from TRBV10-3 and TRBJ1-1, with 8 bases lining up with TRBD1. CDR3 length equals 13 residues. The junction had 11 bases not matched to a gene; V was cut back by 7 bases and J by 10 bases. CDR1 is ENHRY, CDR2 SYGVKD, per germline. DNA of the CDR3: TGTGCCATCACCACCGGACTTACAGGGGGAGCTTTCTTT. It codes for CAITTGLTGGAFF.

The chain recombines TRBV7-3 with TRBJ2-7; no reliable D call. This CDR3 spans 14 amino acids. CDR1 and CDR2 from the germline V gene are SGHTA and FQGTGA. Trimming cost V 1 base and J 0 bases, with 7 bases left between them. CDR3 residues: CASSLMGPSYEQYF. CDR3 in DNA: TGTGCCAGCAGCTTAATGGGCCCCTCCTACGAGCAGTACTTC.

The V and J genes are TRBV19 and TRBJ2-1, with no clear D. Germline V gene sequence: CDR1 LNHDA, CDR2 SQIVND (reference sequence). CDR3 length: 13 residues. The germline V and J ends were trimmed by 3 bases and 2 bases, with 5 bases remaining between them. CDR3 sequence (DNA): TGTGCCAGTAGTATCACCCCCTACAATGAGCAGTTCTTC. Protein sequence: CASSITPYNEQFF.

The rearrangement links TRBV6-5 to TRBJ1-1; D is undetermined. This CDR3 contains 14 residues. V was clipped by 0 bases and J by 1 base, with 6 bases between them. The V gene's germline CDR1 is MNHEY and CDR2 SVGAGI. CDR3 nucleotide sequence: TGTGCCAGCAGTTACTCGAATCCGAACACTGAAGCTTTCTTT. Translating it yields CASSYSNPNTEAFF.

The V and J genes are TRBV4-1 and TRBJ2-7, with D perhaps matching TRBD2 (5 bases). From germline, CDR1 is MGHRA and CDR2 YSYEKL. This CDR3 contains 15 residues. The V and J ends lost 3 bases and 0 bases respectively, with 12 bases between them. The CDR3 here is CASSQQVSASYEQYF. DNA for the CDR3: TGCGCCAGCAGCCAGCAAGTTAGCGCCTCCTACGAGCAGTACTTC.

This CDR3 is CASSARTSPREQFF. Written as DNA, the CDR3 is TGTGCCAGCAGCGCACGGACTAGCCCCAGGGAGCAGTTCTTC. The chain is built from TRBV9 and TRBJ2-1; 8 nucleotides line up with TRBD2. Germline V lookup: CDR1 SGDLS, CDR2 YYNGEE. The CDR3 runs to 14 residues. V was pared by 3 bases and J by 10 bases, with 9 bases of the junction left unmatched.

The chain uses TRBV7-6 and TRBJ2-5; D uncertain. The J call may be in error: the DNA end matches TRBJ2-7 better. Looked up from germline, CDR1 is SGHVS and CDR2 is FNYEAQ. This CDR3 has 13 amino acids. In DNA, the CDR3 is TGTGCCAGCAGCCTCTCATCCGTTTACGAGCAGTACTTC. Translation: CASSLSSVYEQYF.

The CDR3 spells CASSLGSTEAFF. The CDR3 nucleotides are TGCGCCAGCAGCTTAGGCAGCACTGAAGCTTTCTTT. The gene calls are TRBV5-1 and TRBJ1-1, with D hard to call. CDR1 is SGHRS, CDR2 YFSETQ, per germline. Trimming removed 2 bases from V and 4 bases from J, with 6 bases in between. This CDR3 contains 12 residues.

The V and J genes are TRBV6-1 and TRBJ1-6; the D gene is possibly TRBD1 (5 bases). CDR3 length equals 16 residues. V lost 1 base and J 0 bases, leaving 7 bases between the germline ends. Germline V CDR1 and CDR2: MNHNS, SASEGT. CDR3 coding DNA: TGTGCCAGCAGTGAAGAGGGGAGCTCCTATAATTCACCCCTCCACTTT. Residues: CASSEEGSSYNSPLHF.

Worth noting for this clone: Other DNA sequences of this sample code for an identical CDR3. The chain combines TRBV27 with TRBJ2-7; no clear D gene. The CDR3 has 13 residues. Germline V gene lookup returns CDR1 MNHEY and CDR2 SMNVEV (reference sequence). Trimming stripped 0 bases from V and 2 bases from J, with 5 bases between. CDR3 protein: CASSLSGPYEQYF. The CDR3 DNA follows: TGTGCCAGCAGTTTATCGGGCCCCTACGAGCAGTACTTC.

This clone is categorized as medium-sized. The chain is built from TRBV7-2 and TRBJ1-2; D possibly corresponds to TRBD1 (5 bases). The V and J ends lost 8 bases and 8 bases respectively, with 12 bases between them. This CDR3 has 11 amino acids. CDR1 and CDR2 (germline): SGHTA, FQGNSA. CDR3 sequence (DNA): TGTGCCAGCTCCCTGGGGCTCGGCTACACCTTC. Translating it yields CASSLGLGYTF.